This T cell receptor (beta chain) stems from a study of blood T cell repertoires in COVID-19. V lost 3 bases and J lost 5; bases outside the gene matches: 20. CDR1 is SEHNR, CDR2 FQNEAQ, per germline (reference sequence). The CDR3 sequence is 19 residues long. This table comes from immunoSEQ multiplex PCR, and its TCRdb copy is limited to in-frame clones, with some not included. The table has fewer than 300,000 clones, approximately 81% seen once. The genes are TRBV7-9 and TRBJ2-7, with 9 bases lining up with TRBD2. The TCR comes from a woman aged 18-29 years with acute or convalescent COVID-19. Specimen: peripheral blood. The CDR3 DNA reads TGTGCCAGCAGCTTCCCCCCGGGGAGTTTAGCGGGAGAAATCCACGAGCAGTACTTC. This encodes CASSFPPGSLAGEIHEQYF.